Detailed here is one T cell receptor beta chain. The record originates from a study of radiation and T cells in renal cell carcinoma. Documented time point: blood 4 weeks post-SBRT, at nephrectomy. Specified treatment: 15 Gy SBRT to primary tumor, nephrectomy 4 weeks later. The tumor was a clear cell renal cell carcinoma. The germline V gene encodes CDR1 SGDLS and CDR2 YYNGEE. The CDR3 sequence is 17 residues long. V gave up 0 bases and J gave up 0 bases, with 13 bases separating them. The protocol was immunoSEQ multiplex PCR, while the TCRdb copy is restricted to in-frame clones and leaves out a portion. The sample consists of fewer than 85,000 clones, 80% to 90% of them appearing once.

This rearrangement joins TRBV9 to TRBJ1-3, with D hard to call. The sequence was obtained from a woman in her seventies with renal cell carcinoma. This specimen was blood, taken from a patient whose treatment included radiotherapy and nephrectomy. CDR3 region: CASSVATRPSSGNTIYF. The CDR3 DNA reads TGTGCCAGCAGCGTAGCTACCCGTCCAAGCTCTGGAAACACCATATATTTT.